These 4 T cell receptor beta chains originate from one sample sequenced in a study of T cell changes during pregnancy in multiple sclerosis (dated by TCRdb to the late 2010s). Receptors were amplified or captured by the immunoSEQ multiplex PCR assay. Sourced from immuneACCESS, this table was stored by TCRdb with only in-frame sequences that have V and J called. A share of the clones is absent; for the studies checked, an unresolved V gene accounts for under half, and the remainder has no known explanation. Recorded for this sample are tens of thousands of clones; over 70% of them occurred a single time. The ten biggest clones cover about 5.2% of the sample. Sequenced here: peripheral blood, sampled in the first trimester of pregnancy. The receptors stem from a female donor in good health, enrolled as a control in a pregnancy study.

CDR3 in DNA: TGTGCCAGCAGCCAGGGCCGGGACAGTTCCTACAATGAGCAGTTCTTC. Its protein product is CASSQGRDSSYNEQFF. The genes are TRBV4-2 and TRBJ2-1; 7 bases map to TRBD1. The ends lost 3 bases at V and 1 base at J; junction bases unmatched: 6. CDR1 is LGHNA, CDR2 YNFKEQ, per germline. The CDR3 is 16 residues long.

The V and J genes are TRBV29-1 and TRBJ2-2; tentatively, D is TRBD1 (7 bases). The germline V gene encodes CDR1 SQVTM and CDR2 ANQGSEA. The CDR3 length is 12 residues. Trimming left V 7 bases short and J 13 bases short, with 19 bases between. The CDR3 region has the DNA TGCAGCGGCGGGGACAGATCAGGCAGGCTGTTTTTT. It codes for CSGGDRSGRLFF.

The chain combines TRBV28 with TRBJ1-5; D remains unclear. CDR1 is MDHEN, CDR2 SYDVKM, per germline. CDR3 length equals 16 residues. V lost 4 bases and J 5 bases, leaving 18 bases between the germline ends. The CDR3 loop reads CASSYPNGGNYQPQHF. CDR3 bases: TGTGCCAGCAGTTACCCTAATGGAGGGAACTATCAGCCCCAGCATTTT.

CDR3 residues: CASSVGGDEKLFF. DNA for the CDR3: TGTGCCAGCAGCGTAGGGGGAGACGAAAAACTGTTTTTT. The chain links TRBV9 to TRBJ1-4; no definite D call. Germline-derived CDR1 and CDR2 are SGDLS and YYNGEE. The length of the CDR3 is 13 residues. The V end was cut by 0 bases, the J end by 8 bases, with 8 bases between.